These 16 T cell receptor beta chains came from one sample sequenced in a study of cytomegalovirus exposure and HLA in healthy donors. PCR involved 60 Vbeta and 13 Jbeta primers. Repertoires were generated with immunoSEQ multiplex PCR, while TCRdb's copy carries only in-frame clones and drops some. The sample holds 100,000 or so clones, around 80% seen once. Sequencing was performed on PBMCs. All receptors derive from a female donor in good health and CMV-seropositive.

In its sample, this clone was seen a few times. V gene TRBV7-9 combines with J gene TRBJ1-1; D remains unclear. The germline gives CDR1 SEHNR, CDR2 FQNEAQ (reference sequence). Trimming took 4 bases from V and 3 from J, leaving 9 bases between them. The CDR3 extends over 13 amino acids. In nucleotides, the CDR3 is TGTGCCAGCAGCTCCGACTTGGACACTGAAGCTTTCTTT. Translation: CASSSDLDTEAFF.

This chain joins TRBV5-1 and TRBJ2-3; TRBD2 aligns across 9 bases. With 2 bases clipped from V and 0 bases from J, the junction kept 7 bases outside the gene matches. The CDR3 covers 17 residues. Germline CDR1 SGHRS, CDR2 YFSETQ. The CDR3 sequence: CASSLRTSASSTDTQYF. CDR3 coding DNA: TGCGCCAGCAGCTTAAGGACTAGCGCAAGTAGCACAGATACGCAGTATTTT.

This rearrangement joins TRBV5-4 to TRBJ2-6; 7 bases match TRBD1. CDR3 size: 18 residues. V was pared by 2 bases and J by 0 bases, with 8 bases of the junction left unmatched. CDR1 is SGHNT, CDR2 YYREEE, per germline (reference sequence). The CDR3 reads CASSLGGAGGSGANVLTF. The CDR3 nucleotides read TGTGCCAGCAGCTTAGGTGGGGCAGGGGGCTCTGGGGCCAACGTCCTGACTTTC.

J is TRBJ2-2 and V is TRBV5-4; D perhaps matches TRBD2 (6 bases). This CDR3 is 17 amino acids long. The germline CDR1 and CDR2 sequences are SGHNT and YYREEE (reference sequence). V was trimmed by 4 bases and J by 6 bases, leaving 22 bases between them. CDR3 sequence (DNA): TGTGCCAGCAGCCCAGGCTCCTCTGCGGGGATCTCCGGGGAGCTGTTTTTT. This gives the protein CASSPGSSAGISGELFF.

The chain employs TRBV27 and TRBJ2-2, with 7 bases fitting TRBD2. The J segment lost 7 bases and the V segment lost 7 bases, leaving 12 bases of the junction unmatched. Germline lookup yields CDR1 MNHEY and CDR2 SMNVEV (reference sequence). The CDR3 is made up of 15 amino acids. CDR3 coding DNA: TGTGCCAGCACCCCCGGGTGGGGGGGAAGCGGGGAGCTGTTTTTT. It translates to CASTPGWGGSGELFF.

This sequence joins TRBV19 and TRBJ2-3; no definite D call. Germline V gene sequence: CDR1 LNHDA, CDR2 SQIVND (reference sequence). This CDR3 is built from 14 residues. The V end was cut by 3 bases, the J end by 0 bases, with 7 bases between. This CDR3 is CASSITQSTDTQYF. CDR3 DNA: TGTGCCAGTAGTATTACCCAGAGCACAGATACGCAGTATTTT.

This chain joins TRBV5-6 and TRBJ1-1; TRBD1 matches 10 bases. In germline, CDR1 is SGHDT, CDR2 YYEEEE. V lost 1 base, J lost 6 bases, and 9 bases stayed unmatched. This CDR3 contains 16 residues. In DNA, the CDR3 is TGTGCCAGCAGCTTGTTGGGACAGGGGCGAGTGGCTGAAGCTTTCTTT. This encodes CASSLLGQGRVAEAFF.

CDR3 sequence: CASSLANEQYF. As DNA, the CDR3 is TGTGCCAGCAGCTTAGCCAACGAGCAGTACTTC. The rearrangement links TRBV7-9 to TRBJ2-7; D is unresolved. From germline, CDR1 is SEHNR and CDR2 FQNEAQ (reference sequence). V was shortened by 0 bases and J by 5 bases, with 2 bases between the two germline ends. CDR3 size: 11 residues. Based on the CDR3 plus reference TRBV7-9 and TRBJ2-7, the full variable domain is DTGVSQNPRHKITKRGQNVTFRCDPISEHNRLYWYRQTLGQGPEFLTYFQNEAQLEKSRLLSDRFSAERPKGSFSTLEIQRTEQGDSAMYLCASSLANEQYFGPGTRLTVT.

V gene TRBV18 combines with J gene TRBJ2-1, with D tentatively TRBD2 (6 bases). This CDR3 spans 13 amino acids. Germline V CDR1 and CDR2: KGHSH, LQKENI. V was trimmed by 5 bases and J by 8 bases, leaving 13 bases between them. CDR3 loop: CASSAVRGDEQFF. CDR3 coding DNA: TGTGCCAGCTCAGCCGTCCGCGGGGATGAGCAGTTCTTC.

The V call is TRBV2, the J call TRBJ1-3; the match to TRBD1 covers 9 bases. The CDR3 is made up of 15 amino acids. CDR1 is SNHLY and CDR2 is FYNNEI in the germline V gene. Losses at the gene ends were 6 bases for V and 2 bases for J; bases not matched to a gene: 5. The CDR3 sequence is CASRPRTGAGNTIYF. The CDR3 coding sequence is TGTGCCAGCAGGCCAAGGACAGGGGCTGGAAACACCATATATTTT.

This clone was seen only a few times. The CDR3 sequence is CASRSPGLNSYEQYF. The CDR3 DNA reads TGTGCCAGCAGATCCCCGGGACTAAATTCCTACGAGCAGTACTTC. The chain combines TRBV6-5 with TRBJ2-7; 7 bases align to TRBD2. This CDR3 contains 15 residues. The V gene's germline CDR1 is MNHEY and CDR2 SVGAGI. With V trimmed by 6 bases and J by 1 base, 9 bases remained unmatched.

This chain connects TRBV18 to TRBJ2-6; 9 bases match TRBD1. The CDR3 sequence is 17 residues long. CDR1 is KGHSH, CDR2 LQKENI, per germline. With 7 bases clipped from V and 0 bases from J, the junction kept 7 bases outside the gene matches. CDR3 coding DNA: TGTGCCAGCTTGTCGACAGGGGGGGGCTCTGGGGCCAACGTCCTGACTTTC. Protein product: CASLSTGGGSGANVLTF.

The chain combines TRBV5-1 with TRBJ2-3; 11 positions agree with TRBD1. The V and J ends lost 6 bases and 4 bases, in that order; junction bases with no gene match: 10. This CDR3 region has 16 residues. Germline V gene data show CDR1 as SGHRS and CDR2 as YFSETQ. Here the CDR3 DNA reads TGCGCCAGCACCCAAGGACAGGGGGCAGGGGCAGATACGCAGTATTTT. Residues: CASTQGQGAGADTQYF.

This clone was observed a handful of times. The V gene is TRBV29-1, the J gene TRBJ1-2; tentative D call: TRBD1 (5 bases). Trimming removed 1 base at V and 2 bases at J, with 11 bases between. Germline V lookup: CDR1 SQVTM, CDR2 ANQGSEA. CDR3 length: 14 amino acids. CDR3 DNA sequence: TGCAGCGTTGAAGTGCTGGGGCGCAACTATGGCTACACCTTC. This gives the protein CSVEVLGRNYGYTF.

The CDR3 DNA follows: TGCGCCAGCAACTTAGCGGGAGTAGGAACCGAGCAGTACTTC. This sequence encodes CASNLAGVGTEQYF. V gene TRBV5-1 combines with J gene TRBJ2-7; 9 nucleotides line up with TRBD2. V gave up 6 bases and J gave up 6 bases; unmatched junction bases: 10. The germline V gene encodes CDR1 SGHRS and CDR2 YFSETQ. The CDR3 totals 14 residues.

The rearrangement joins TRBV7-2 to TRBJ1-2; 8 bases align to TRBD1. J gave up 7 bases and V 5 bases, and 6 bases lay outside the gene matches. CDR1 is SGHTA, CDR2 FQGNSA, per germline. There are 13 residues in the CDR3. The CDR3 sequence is CASSRRGLGGYTF. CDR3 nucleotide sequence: TGTGCCAGCAGCCGCAGGGGGCTGGGTGGCTACACCTTC.